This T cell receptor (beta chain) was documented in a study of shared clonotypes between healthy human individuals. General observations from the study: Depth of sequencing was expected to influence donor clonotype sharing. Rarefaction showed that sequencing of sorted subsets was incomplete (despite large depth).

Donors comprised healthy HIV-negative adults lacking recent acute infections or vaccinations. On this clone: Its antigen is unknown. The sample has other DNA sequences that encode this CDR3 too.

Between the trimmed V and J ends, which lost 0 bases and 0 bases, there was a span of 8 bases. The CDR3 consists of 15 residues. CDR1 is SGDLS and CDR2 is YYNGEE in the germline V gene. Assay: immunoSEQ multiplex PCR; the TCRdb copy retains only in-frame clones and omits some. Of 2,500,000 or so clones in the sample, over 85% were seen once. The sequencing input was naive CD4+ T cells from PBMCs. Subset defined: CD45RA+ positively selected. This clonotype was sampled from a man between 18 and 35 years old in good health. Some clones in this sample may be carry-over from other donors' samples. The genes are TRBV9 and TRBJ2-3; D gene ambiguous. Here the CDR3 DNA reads TGTGCCAGCAGCGTAGTCGGGCAGAGCACAGATACGCAGTATTTT. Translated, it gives CASSVVGQSTDTQYF. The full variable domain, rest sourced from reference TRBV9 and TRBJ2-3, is DSGVTQTPKHLITATGQRVTLRCSPRSGDLSVYWYQQSLDQGLQFLIQYYNGEERAKGNILERFSAQQFPDLHSELNLSSLELGDSALYFCASSVVGQSTDTQYFGPGTRLTVL.